One and the same sample provided the 9 T cell receptor beta chains below, sequenced in a study of T-cell reconstitution after alpha-beta-depleted transplantation in children. For TCRbeta, the library was prepared with unique molecular identifiers. Using its own MiXCR run on the PCR reads, TCRdb lists one record per CDR3 protein. The repertoire holds approximately 630,000 distinct CDR3 sequences, with around 13% as singletons. The material sequenced was PBMCs, taken before TCRalphabeta/CD19-depleted stem cell transplant. The source of these receptors is a girl aged 2-10 years with congenital amegakaryocytic thrombocytopenia, due to receive a stem cell transplant.

The V call is TRBV10-3, the J call TRBJ2-5; unclear D gene. The CDR3 covers 14 residues. In germline, CDR1 is ENHRY, CDR2 SYGVKD. Trimming shortened V by 4 bases and J by 1 base, and 10 bases separated the two germline ends. The CDR3 here is CAISVTSTQETQYF. The CDR3 DNA sequence: TGTGCCATCAGTGTCACCTCTACCCAAGAGACCCAGTACTTC.

This clonotype has just one count. The CDR3 loop reads CASSKRSSPTNEKLFF. CDR3 bases: TGCGCCAGCAGCAAACGCAGCAGTCCAACTAATGAAAAACTGTTTTTT. J is TRBJ1-4 and V is TRBV5-1; D not resolved. The CDR3 sequence is 16 residues long. Germline CDR1 reads SGHRS; CDR2 reads YFSETQ. Trimming took off 4 bases at V and 0 bases at J, with 13 bases between the two ends.

This clonotype showed up just once. This chain uses TRBV5-1 with TRBJ2-1; D may be TRBD2 (5 bases). Germline-derived CDR1 and CDR2 are SGHRS and YFSETQ. The CDR3 sequence is 14 residues long. V was cut by 4 bases and J by 7 bases, with 15 bases left in between. CDR3 region: CASSALASNNEQFF. The CDR3, as DNA: TGCGCCAGCAGCGCGCTAGCTAGCAATAATGAGCAGTTCTTC. Full variable domain (outside the CDR3, taken from reference TRBV5-1 and TRBJ2-1): KAGVTQTPRYLIKTRGQQVTLSCSPISGHRSVSWYQQTPGQGLQFLFEYFSETQRNKGNFPGRFSGRQFSNSRSEMNVSTLELGDSALYLCASSALASNNEQFFGPGTRLTVL.

This clonotype was seen more than once but under ten times. This chain joins TRBV12-3 or TRBV12-4 and TRBJ2-5, with 7 bases fitting TRBD1. The V segment lost 5 bases and the J segment 2 bases; nucleotides outside the gene matches: 14. The CDR3 sequence is 17 residues long. The CDR3 sequence is CASSTTGTDKTQETQYF. Written as DNA, the CDR3 is TGTGCCAGCAGTACTACCGGGACAGACAAAACTCAAGAGACCCAGTACTTC.

This clonotype was recorded many times. This sequence joins TRBV20-1 and TRBJ2-7; TRBD2 matches 7 bases. J was trimmed by 4 bases and V by 3 bases; bases with no gene match: 9. The germline CDR1 and CDR2 sequences are DFQATT and SNEGSKA (reference sequence). CDR3 length equals 14 residues. CDR3 in amino acids: CSASRRPSGYEQYF. The CDR3 nucleotides are TGCAGTGCTAGCCGGCGGCCTAGCGGTTACGAGCAGTACTTC.

This clonotype was seen a handful of times. V is TRBV12-3 or TRBV12-4 and J is TRBJ2-7, with 7 bases lining up with TRBD1. The length of the CDR3 is 14 residues. After removal of 7 bases from V and 3 bases from J, the junction contained 9 bases not matched to a gene. CDR3 region: CASTPRAGGYEQYF. CDR3 bases: TGTGCCAGCACTCCCAGGGCAGGGGGCTACGAGCAGTACTTC.

The rearrangement joins TRBV5-4 to TRBJ2-5, with TRBD2 matching over 10 bases. CDR1 is SGHNT and CDR2 is YYREEE in the germline V gene (reference sequence). J lost 5 bases, V lost 4 bases, and 11 bases had no gene match. The CDR3 extends over 16 amino acids. CDR3 nucleotides: TGTGCCAGCAGCACTCAGGCTAGCGGGAGTTATGAGACCCAGTACTTC. Its protein is CASSTQASGSYETQYF. Complete variable domain (other parts from reference TRBV5-4 and TRBJ2-5): ETGVTQSPTHLIKTRGQQVTLRCSSQSGHNTVSWYQQALGQGPQFIFQYYREEENGRGNFPPRFSGLQFPNYSSELNVNALELDDSALYLCASSTQASGSYETQYFGPGTRLLVL.

The chain is built from TRBV29-1 and TRBJ2-7; the match to TRBD2 covers 10 bases. V dropped 6 bases and J dropped 6; count of bases not matched to a gene: 8. This CDR3 is built from 13 residues. Germline V gene lookup returns CDR1 SQVTM and CDR2 ANQGSEA. The chain's CDR3 is CSVAGGPAVEQYF. CDR3 DNA: TGCAGCGTAGCGGGAGGGCCGGCTGTCGAGCAGTACTTC.

The J gene is TRBJ2-5, the V gene TRBV5-1; a weak D match, TRBD2 (5 bases). V gave up 0 bases and J gave up 1 base, with 16 bases separating them. The length of the CDR3 is 17 residues. Germline V lookup: CDR1 SGHRS, CDR2 YFSETQ. For the CDR3, the DNA is TGCGCCAGCAGCTTGGTTATGGCGGGTCAATCCCAAGAGACCCAGTACTTC. Encoded protein: CASSLVMAGQSQETQYF.